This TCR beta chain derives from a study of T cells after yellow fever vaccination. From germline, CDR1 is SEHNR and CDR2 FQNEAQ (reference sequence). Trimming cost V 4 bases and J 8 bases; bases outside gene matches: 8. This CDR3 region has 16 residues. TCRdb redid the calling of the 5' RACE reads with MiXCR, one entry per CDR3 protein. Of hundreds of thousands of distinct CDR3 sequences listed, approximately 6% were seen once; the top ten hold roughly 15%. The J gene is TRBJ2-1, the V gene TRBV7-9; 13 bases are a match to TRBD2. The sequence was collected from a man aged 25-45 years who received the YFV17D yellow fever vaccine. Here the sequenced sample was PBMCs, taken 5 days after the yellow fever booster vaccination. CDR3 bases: TGTGCCAGCAGCTGGCCGGGACTAGCGGGAAAGGATGAGCAGTTCTTC. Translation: CASSWPGLAGKDEQFF.